This entry lists 19 T cell receptor beta chains sequenced from one sample in a study of blood T cell repertoires in COVID-19. Clones were sequenced by immunoSEQ multiplex PCR, and TCRdb holds only the in-frame ones, with some missing. The repertoire has about 210,000 clones, around nine tenths of them found once; the top ten carry roughly 7.2%. Sequencing was done on a sample of PBMCs or T cells enriched from blood (not recorded which). The receptors derive from a man aged 30-40 years in a cohort exposed to, infected with or recovered from COVID-19 (not recorded which).

Only one count was recorded for this clone. This chain uses TRBV19 with TRBJ1-2, with 7 bases fitting TRBD1. The ends lost 7 bases at V and 4 bases at J; junction bases unmatched: 12. Germline V gene sequence: CDR1 LNHDA, CDR2 SQIVND (reference sequence). The CDR3 extends over 15 amino acids. The CDR3 DNA is TGTGCCAGTACTTACACAGACAGGGTTGGCTATGGCTACACCTTC. As protein: CASTYTDRVGYGYTF.

V gene TRBV7-3 combines with J gene TRBJ2-3, with a possible D match to TRBD2 (5 bases). V was pared by 0 bases and J by 3 bases, with 10 bases between. Germline V lookup: CDR1 SGHTA, CDR2 FQGTGA. This CDR3 spans 15 amino acids. CDR3 in DNA: TGTGCCAGCAGCTTAACGAGGGCCGGGACAGATACGCAGTATTTT. It codes for CASSLTRAGTDTQYF.

This clone was seen more than once but under ten times. The chain is built from TRBV7-9 and TRBJ2-7; 7 nucleotides match TRBD1. Germline CDR1 reads SEHNR; CDR2 reads FQNEAQ (reference sequence). Trimming cost V 1 base and J 8 bases; bases outside gene matches: 5. This CDR3 has 13 amino acids. CDR3 sequence reads: CASSLGQGVKQYF. The CDR3 nucleotides read TGTGCCAGCAGCTTAGGACAGGGCGTGAAGCAGTACTTC.

This clone has a handful of counts. The chain links TRBV4-1 to TRBJ1-1; D is uncertain. Germline values: CDR1 MGHRA, CDR2 YSYEKL. The V end was cut by 1 base, the J end by 1 base, with 13 bases between. The CDR3 spans 16 residues. CDR3 amino acids: CASSQVGGLPNTEAFF. The DNA of the CDR3 is TGCGCCAGCAGCCAAGTGGGTGGACTCCCGAACACTGAAGCTTTCTTT.

The chain is built from TRBV5-4 and TRBJ2-5; no reliable D call. The V gene's germline CDR1 is SGHNT and CDR2 YYREEE (reference sequence). This CDR3 contains 14 residues. Trimming shortened V by 0 bases and J by 1 base, and 7 bases separated the two germline ends. Here the CDR3 reads CASSLGRFQETQYF. The DNA for the CDR3 is TGTGCCAGCAGCTTGGGTAGATTCCAAGAGACCCAGTACTTC.

The chain couples TRBV13 to TRBJ1-2; D not resolved. The ends were cut back, 7 bases at V and 4 bases at J, with 19 bases in the middle. The CDR3 is made up of 15 amino acids. Germline V gene lookup returns CDR1 PRHDT and CDR2 FYEKMQ (reference sequence). In DNA form, the CDR3 reads TGTGCCAGCAACTCCTCCTGTGACATTTTCTATGGCTACACCTTC. Translating gives CASNSSCDIFYGYTF.

The chain recombines TRBV9 with TRBJ2-1; D is unresolved. Trimming took off 4 bases at V and 4 bases at J, with 9 bases between the two ends. The germline V gene encodes CDR1 SGDLS and CDR2 YYNGEE. The CDR3 loop spans 13 amino acids. CDR3 DNA: TGTGCCAGCAGCCCCCCTCGGTACAATGAGCAGTTCTTC. This translates into CASSPPRYNEQFF.

V usage is TRBV18 and J usage is TRBJ2-3; possible D gene TRBD1, 6 bases. Trimming took off 2 bases at V and 5 bases at J, with 8 bases between the two ends. Germline V gene data show CDR1 as KGHSH and CDR2 as LQKENI. CDR3 length equals 13 residues. This CDR3 is CASSPKGGDTQYF. For the CDR3, the DNA is TGTGCCAGCTCACCAAAAGGGGGAGATACGCAGTATTTT.

The rearrangement joins TRBV7-9 to TRBJ2-3; 7 bases agree with TRBD2. V lost 3 bases, J lost 3 bases, and 3 bases stayed unmatched. Germline V gives CDR1 SEHNR, CDR2 FQNEAQ (reference sequence). This CDR3 contains 14 residues. CDR3 amino acids: CASSFREATDTQYF. CDR3 DNA: TGTGCCAGCAGCTTCCGGGAGGCAACAGATACGCAGTATTTT.

The chain recombines TRBV27 with TRBJ2-1, with 12 bases lining up with TRBD2. Per germline, CDR1 MNHEY and CDR2 SMNVEV (reference sequence). Losses at the gene ends were 4 bases for V and 7 bases for J; bases not matched to a gene: 5. The CDR3 contains 15 residues. CDR3 coding DNA: TGTGCCAGCAGTTATGGTGGACTAGCGGGAAATGAGCAGTTCTTC. It yields the protein CASSYGGLAGNEQFF.

The rearrangement joins TRBV4-1 to TRBJ1-1; TRBD1 is a possible D gene (5 bases). V gave up 0 bases and J gave up 4 bases, with 15 bases separating them. The CDR3 contains 16 residues. Germline CDR1 is MGHRA and CDR2 is YSYEKL. The CDR3 sequence: CASSQERRQTSTEAFF. The CDR3 coding sequence is TGCGCCAGCAGCCAAGAGAGGAGACAGACGTCCACTGAAGCTTTCTTT.

CDR3 coding DNA: TGTGCCAGCAGTTACGACGGGGATGAGCAGTTCTTC. Translating gives CASSYDGDEQFF. V is TRBV6-5 and J is TRBJ2-1; maybe TRBD2 (5 bases). CDR1 and CDR2 (germline): MNHEY, SVGAGI. Trimming took off 2 bases at V and 8 bases at J, with 7 bases between the two ends. The CDR3 length is 12 residues.

The chain couples TRBV10-3 to TRBJ1-5; D perhaps matches TRBD1 (6 bases). Germline CDR1 reads ENHRY; CDR2 reads SYGVKD. The length of the CDR3 is 13 residues. Trimming cost V 4 bases and J 2 bases, with 6 bases left between them. CDR3 DNA sequence: TGTGCCATCAGTGGGACAGGCAATCAGCCCCAGCATTTT. Encoded protein: CAISGTGNQPQHF.

The chain employs TRBV7-9 and TRBJ1-1; D might be TRBD1 (6 bases). Per the germline V gene, CDR1 is SEHNR and CDR2 is FQNEAQ (reference sequence). The CDR3 consists of 11 residues. Trimming took 6 bases from V and 9 from J, leaving 11 bases between them. The CDR3 protein is CASSPGEKAFF. The DNA of the CDR3 is TGTGCCAGCAGTCCAGGGGAAAAAGCTTTCTTT.

The rearrangement uses TRBV27 and TRBJ1-5; D is ambiguous. Germline V lookup: CDR1 MNHEY, CDR2 SMNVEV (reference sequence). The CDR3 length is 14 residues. V gave up 2 bases and J gave up 4 bases, with 9 bases separating them. Written as DNA, the CDR3 is TGTGCCAGCAGTTTAGTGGCGGGGAATCAGCCCCAGCATTTT. Its protein product is CASSLVAGNQPQHF.

This chain links TRBV15 with TRBJ2-7, with 7 bases aligning to TRBD1. The CDR3 extends over 13 amino acids. Per the germline V gene, CDR1 is LNHNV and CDR2 is YYDKDF (reference sequence). J gave up 1 base and V 9 bases, and 6 bases lay outside the gene matches. CDR3 region: CATGTAESYEQYF. In DNA form, the CDR3 reads TGTGCCACGGGGACAGCAGAGTCCTACGAGCAGTACTTC.

The chain recombines TRBV7-2 with TRBJ1-2, with 8 bases lining up with TRBD1. J was trimmed by 2 bases and V by 4 bases; bases with no gene match: 9. CDR1 is SGHTA, CDR2 FQGNSA, per germline. This CDR3 is built from 16 residues. The CDR3 nucleotides read TGTGCCAGCAGCTCCCCGCTTCAGGGGGCAAACTATGGCTACACCTTC. Protein sequence: CASSSPLQGANYGYTF.

The V gene is TRBV15, the J gene TRBJ1-5, with D perhaps matching TRBD1 (6 bases). Germline CDR1 LNHNV, CDR2 YYDKDF (reference sequence). V was cut by 1 base and J by 0 bases, with 16 bases left in between. The CDR3 has 18 residues. DNA of the CDR3: TGTGCCACCAGCAGAGTAGGGACAACCGGGCGTAGCAATCAGCCCCAGCATTTT. Translation gives CATSRVGTTGRSNQPQHF.

This clone was recorded a few times. V is TRBV6-5 and J is TRBJ2-7, with a tentative D call TRBD1 (6 bases). CDR1 is MNHEY and CDR2 is SVGAGI in the germline V gene. Trimming left V 7 bases short and J 3 bases short, with 16 bases between. This CDR3 has 14 amino acids. Here the CDR3 reads CASIRSVGGYEQYF. The CDR3 nucleotides read TGTGCCAGCATTAGATCAGTAGGGGGCTACGAGCAGTACTTC.